This T cell receptor beta chain was documented in a study of blood T cell repertoires in COVID-19 (dated by TCRdb to the early 2020s). In the study overall: Samples from collaborators originated in the United States, Italy and Spain and spanned both the acute and convalescent phases of COVID-19. A freely available public database, intended as a resource for researchers studying the immune response to SARS-CoV-2, is where the repertoires were released. The dataset comprised deeply sampled blood TCRbeta repertoires from subjects exposed to, actively infected with, or recovered from COVID-19. HLA class I and class II types, where available, came from metadata supplied by the sample provider rather than from assay-based typing. The material from the prospective study consisted of cDNA or gDNA derived from T cells, B-cell-depleted T cells, or PBMCs. Nearly every sample came with metadata listing a de-identified subject ID, COVID-19 status, age in years and sex. Samples came from the ongoing ImmuneRACE study (first 160 participants) plus 1,254 subjects from 6 global collaborators.

From cysteine to phenylalanine, the CDR3 is 14 amino acids long. The CDR3 DNA has 42 bases and is translated from base 1. Via the germline V gene, CDR1 is MNHEY and CDR2 SVGEGT. From V the trimming removes 6 bases and from J it removes 2 bases, while the gene matches leave 6 bases of the junction unaccounted for. The collaborating institutions used their own protocols to collect whole blood in K2EDTA tubes. For TCRbeta analysis, collaborators shipped samples in one of three forms: frozen whole blood, isolated PBMCs, or DNA extracted from either of those sample types. General study outcomes and caveats: How much clinical and demographic metadata was included differed by source and by participant, and the metadata was provided uncurated.

A remark on this clone: There is no known antigen for this receptor. Base-call qualities are not available, and no considerably larger clone is one nucleotide away.

TCRbeta CDR3 regions were amplified from genomic DNA by means of the immunoSEQ Assay, a bias-controlled multiplex PCR. The published analysis was carried out like this. The number of nucleated cells in each sample was estimated by amplification of reference gene primers within the assay. Sequence reads were collapsed and filtered to measure the absolute abundance of every unique TCRbeta CDR3 rearrangement. Productive Simpson clonality was computed per sample as the square root of Simpson's diversity index over productive rearrangements. TCRdb took over this immuneACCESS table, retaining in-frame rearrangements with V and J assigned. Such tables are incomplete; in checked studies, under half of the missing clones stem from an unresolved V gene, and the remainder is unexplained. The DNA was the basis for D and trimming; V, J and clone size are from that table. This sample comprises more than 50,000 clones, approximately 91% of them detected only once. The biggest ten clones account for 3.1% of the sample.

Sequencing was carried out using peripheral blood. The sequence derives from a human donor in a cohort sampled during active COVID-19. The chain is assembled from TRBV6-2 or TRBV6-3 and TRBJ1-2; 7 nucleotides in the junction match TRBD1. The CDR3 region has the sequence CASSHRTGNYGYTF. At the DNA level, the sequence is TGTGCCAGCAGCCACCGGACAGGCAACTATGGCTACACCTTC.